These 21 T cell receptor beta chains came from one sample sequenced in a study of T cells in Graves' hyperthyroidism and ophthalmopathy. Researchers amplified the TCR beta CDR3 regions from RNA transcripts. In the first-round RT-PCR of the TCR CDR3, the HTBI primer set was used. TCRdb reanalysed the multiplex PCR reads using MiXCR and keeps one entry per CDR3 protein. In the table there are some 440,000 distinct CDR3 sequences, about 15% of which are singletons. Sequencing was done on a sample of blood. The receptors come from a woman younger than 35 with Graves' hyperthyroidism.

J is TRBJ1-1 and V is TRBV20-1, with D perhaps matching TRBD1 (5 bases). Germline assignment: CDR1 DFQATT and CDR2 SNEGSKA (reference sequence). The V end lost 1 base, the J end lost 5 bases, and 11 bases lay between the germline ends. The CDR3 is 13 residues long. CDR3 sequence: CSARGRKGTEAFF. The CDR3 region has the DNA TGCAGTGCTAGAGGACGGAAGGGGACTGAAGCTTTCTTT.

The table lists this clonotype with many counts. The rearrangement uses TRBV12-3 or TRBV12-4 and TRBJ1-2, with D possibly TRBD1 on 6 matching bases. CDR3 length equals 13 residues. Trimming removed 3 bases at V and 8 bases at J, with 13 bases between. The CDR3 nucleotides read TGTGCCAGCAGTTTGGCACAGGGCGGGGGCTACACCTTC. Its protein is CASSLAQGGGYTF.

Only a few counts were recorded for this clonotype. The CDR3, as DNA: TGTGCCTGGGCAGTGGGTCCCGAAGGTGAGCAGTTCTTC. Its translation is CAWAVGPEGEQFF. The chain has TRBV30 and TRBJ2-1; no clear D gene. Germline CDR1 is GTSNPN and CDR2 is SVGIG (reference sequence). With 5 bases removed from V and 9 bases from J, the gap between germline ends came to 17 bases. The CDR3 has 13 amino acids.

As concerns this clonotype: A much larger clone is a single base away; this may be a read error. The V call is TRBV12-3 or TRBV12-4, the J call TRBJ2-5; weak D call: TRBD2 (7 bases). The CDR3 sequence is 14 residues long. The CDR3 is CVSTLGGAGETQYF. The CDR3 DNA follows: TGTGTCAGCACCCTAGGGGGGGCAGGAGAGACCCAGTACTTC.

There are many counts of this clonotype. V and J are TRBV28 and TRBJ1-2; the D gene is possibly TRBD1 (6 bases). Trimming stripped 0 bases from V and 8 bases from J, with 13 bases between. The CDR3 has 14 amino acids. CDR1 MDHEN and CDR2 SYDVKM come from the germline V gene. CDR3 bases: TGTGCCAGCAGTTTATGGGGGGGCGCGGGAGGCTACACCTTC. Encoded protein: CASSLWGGAGGYTF.

The chain carries TRBV7-9 and TRBJ1-1; D not certain. The CDR3 covers 12 residues. Trimming left V 6 bases short and J 6 bases short, with 11 bases between. Per the germline V gene, CDR1 is SEHNR and CDR2 is FQNEAQ (reference sequence). CDR3 region: CASRSNFPEAFF. The CDR3 DNA sequence: TGTGCCAGCAGATCGAATTTTCCTGAAGCTTTCTTT.

This clonotype was counted only a few times. The chain combines TRBV30 with TRBJ2-5; 9 nucleotides align to TRBD1. The CDR3 runs to 13 residues. V shed 1 base and J 5 bases; nucleotides not matched to a gene: 2. Germline V CDR1 and CDR2: GTSNPN, SVGIG (reference sequence). CDR3 sequence: CAWSGQGGETQYF. CDR3 DNA sequence: TGTGCCTGGAGTGGACAGGGGGGGGAGACCCAGTACTTC.

This clonotype was seen ten or more times. An end of the junction differs from the germline gene, which may be a read error. V and J are TRBV3-1 and TRBJ2-5, with D tentatively TRBD1 (6 bases). This CDR3 contains 17 residues. Per the germline V gene, CDR1 is LGHDT and CDR2 is YNNKEL (reference sequence). The CDR3 region has the DNA TGTGCCAGCAGTCAAGTCGAACAGGGAAGGGTGGAAGAGACCCAGTACTTC. It specifies CASSQVEQGRVEETQYF.

To note about this clonotype: This sequence may be a read error, since a much larger clone differs from it by one base. This rearrangement joins TRBV27 to TRBJ2-7; maybe TRBD1 (5 bases). The V gene's germline CDR1 is MNHEY and CDR2 SMNVEV (reference sequence). This CDR3 has 15 residues. Trimming left V 1 base short and J 5 bases short, with 15 bases between. CDR3 sequence (DNA): TGTGCCAGCAGTTTATACAACAGGAGAAACCACGAGCAGTACTTC. Translated, it gives CASSLYNRRNHEQYF.

This clonotype was detected many times. The chain couples TRBV6-1 to TRBJ2-5; 9 bases line up with TRBD2. V shed 4 bases and J 5 bases; nucleotides not matched to a gene: 5. The CDR3 loop spans 14 amino acids. Germline lookup yields CDR1 MNHNS and CDR2 SASEGT. CDR3 bases: TGTGCCAGCAGTGGAAAGCGGGGGGTTGAGACCCAGTACTTC. This encodes CASSGKRGVETQYF.

There are many counts of this clonotype. The gene calls are TRBV3-1 and TRBJ2-7; TRBD1 might be the D (5 bases). Trimming took 1 base from V and 1 from J, leaving 5 bases between them. CDR1 and CDR2 from the germline V gene are LGHDT and YNNKEL (reference sequence). This CDR3 spans 13 amino acids. The CDR3 DNA reads TGTGCCAGCAGCCAAGGACAGTCCTACGAGCAGTACTTC. It codes for CASSQGQSYEQYF.

V and J are TRBV27 and TRBJ1-2; 9 positions match TRBD1. Germline V gives CDR1 MNHEY, CDR2 SMNVEV (reference sequence). The length of the CDR3 is 15 residues. Trimming cost V 5 bases and J 5 bases; bases outside gene matches: 9. The CDR3 DNA reads TGTGCCAGCAGTAGACCGGGACAGGGAGAATATGGCTACACCTTC. Translating gives CASSRPGQGEYGYTF.

This clonotype was detected a few times. An end of the junction does not agree with germline; a read error may underlie this. This chain uses TRBV12-3 or TRBV12-4 with TRBJ1-3, with D unresolved. This CDR3 is built from 16 residues. CDR3 protein: CAGSSYPGSSGNTIYF. The CDR3 nucleotides are TGTGCCGGCAGTTCGTACCCAGGAAGCTCTGGAAACACCATATATTTT.

This clonotype was seen ten or more times. The chain has TRBV6-1 and TRBJ1-2; D is unresolved. V was cut by 5 bases and J by 2 bases, with 9 bases left in between. The germline V gene encodes CDR1 MNHNS and CDR2 SASEGT. The length of the CDR3 is 13 residues. The CDR3 is CASSRFSNYGYTF. The CDR3 DNA reads TGTGCCAGCAGTCGGTTTTCGAACTATGGCTACACCTTC.

This clonotype was seen only a few times. This chain connects TRBV5-1 to TRBJ2-3, with a possible D match to TRBD1 (6 bases). This CDR3 contains 16 residues. The V end was cut by 4 bases, the J end by 2 bases, with 17 bases between. The V gene's germline CDR1 is SGHRS and CDR2 YFSETQ. This CDR3 reads CASSPGLTGHTDTQYF. The DNA of the CDR3 is TGCGCCAGCAGCCCCGGACTGACGGGACACACAGATACGCAGTATTTT.

In regard to this clonotype: A clone one base away is much larger, so this may be a read error. The CDR3 carries no conserved terminal phenylalanine or tryptophan, so it likely arises from a read error. The chain employs TRBV9 and TRBJ2-5; 9 bases agree with TRBD1. Germline trimming cut 4 bases from V and 5 bases from J; bases unmatched to any gene: 9. CDR1 SGDLS and CDR2 YYNGEE come from the germline V gene. There are 15 residues in the CDR3. The CDR3 sequence is CASSYEQGAFETQYS. CDR3 DNA: TGTGCCAGCAGCTATGAACAGGGGGCTTTTGAGACCCAGTACTCC.

This clonotype is a singleton in its sample. This chain uses TRBV7-6 with TRBJ2-1; 16 positions agree with TRBD2. With V trimmed by 5 bases and J by 3 bases, 10 bases remained unmatched. There are 19 residues in the CDR3. Germline V gene sequence: CDR1 SGHVS, CDR2 FNYEAQ. DNA of the CDR3: TGTGCCAGCAGCGCAATGGGGACTAGCGGGGGGGCCTTCTACAATGAGCAGTTCTTC. It specifies CASSAMGTSGGAFYNEQFF. Using reference TRBV7-6 and TRBJ2-1 for the parts outside the CDR3, the full variable domain is GAGVSQSPRYKVTKRGQDVALRCDPISGHVSLYWYRQALGQGPEFLTYFNYEAQQDKSGLPNDRFSAERPEGSISTLTIQRTEQRDSAMYRCASSAMGTSGGAFYNEQFFGPGTRLTVL.

The V gene is TRBV7-2, the J gene TRBJ2-3, with 7 bases identical to TRBD2. Germline V gene data show CDR1 as SGHTA and CDR2 as FQGNSA. Unmatched junction bases numbered 8, after V lost 4 bases and J lost 7 bases. The CDR3 covers 14 residues. CDR3 residues: CASSYLGGGHTQYF. Here the CDR3 DNA reads TGTGCCAGCAGCTACCTCGGGGGAGGGCATACGCAGTATTTT. Combining the CDR3 with reference TRBV7-2 and TRBJ2-3 gives the whole variable domain GAGVSQSPSNKVTEKGKDVELRCDPISGHTALYWYRQSLGQGLEFLIYFQGNSAPDKSGLPSDRFSAERTGGSVSTLTIQRTQQEDSAVYLCASSYLGGGHTQYFGPGTRLTVL.

This clonotype was counted at least ten times. The chain joins TRBV7-3 to TRBJ2-7, with D perhaps matching TRBD1 (5 bases). Germline V gene data show CDR1 as SGHTA and CDR2 as FQGTGA. Trimming stripped 0 bases from V and 2 bases from J, with 11 bases between. There are 15 residues in the CDR3. In DNA form, the CDR3 reads TGTGCCAGCAGCTTAACTGGGGCAGGTACCTACGAGCAGTACTTC. Residues: CASSLTGAGTYEQYF.

In its sample, this clonotype was seen a few times. CDR3 sequence: CASSSSLTSGSYEQYF. The CDR3 region has the DNA TGCGCCAGCAGCTCCTCCTTGACTAGCGGTTCCTACGAGCAGTACTTC. The chain has TRBV5-1 and TRBJ2-7, with 9 bases that match TRBD2. The CDR3 runs to 16 residues. Germline V CDR1 and CDR2: SGHRS, YFSETQ. V was pared by 3 bases and J by 1 base, with 8 bases of the junction left unmatched. Using reference TRBV5-1 and TRBJ2-7 for the parts outside the CDR3, the full variable domain is KAGVTQTPRYLIKTRGQQVTLSCSPISGHRSVSWYQQTPGQGLQFLFEYFSETQRNKGNFPGRFSGRQFSNSRSEMNVSTLELGDSALYLCASSSSLTSGSYEQYFGPGTRLTVT.

At least ten counts were recorded for this clonotype. The rearrangement joins TRBV11-3 to TRBJ2-1; D unresolved. CDR1 is SGHNT and CDR2 is YENEEA in the germline V gene. CDR3 length: 14 amino acids. V was cut by 4 bases and J by 8 bases, with 15 bases left in between. The CDR3 loop reads CASSSTDTGDEQFF. The CDR3 DNA sequence: TGTGCCAGCAGCTCTACAGACACTGGCGATGAGCAGTTCTTC.